The text below deals with one TCR beta chain. CDR3 length: 16 residues. As handled by the study authors: Reference gene primer amplification in the assay estimated nucleated cell counts. The data were produced by immunoSEQ multiplex PCR, yet TCRdb's version contains in-frame clones alone and is incomplete. Clone size and V and J calls were adopted from that table, with D and trimming inferred from the DNA. The data show some 220,000 clones, 65% to 85% seen once. This record belongs to a study of blood T cell repertoires in COVID-19. As for the study in general: Sites in the United States, Italy and Spain provided acute and convalescent COVID-19 samples.

The sequencing input was peripheral blood. The genes are TRBV21-1 and TRBJ2-7; the table calls TRBD2, which could not be checked here. TRBV21-1 is given as a pseudogene. The clonotype comes from a woman aged 25-40 years with COVID-19, enrolled during active disease. The CDR3 DNA follows: TGTGCCAGCAGCAAACGGGTGAATAGGTTATACTACGAGCAGTACTTC. Its protein product is CASSKRVNRLYYEQYF.